This T cell receptor beta chain emerged from a study of T cell repertoires in cytomegalovirus infection. For the study at large: Both CMV infection and a matching HLA type were indicated by public TCR beta signatures.

Study-wide findings and caveats: Accumulated public TCR beta family frequency recognized individuals carrying CMV together with the relevant HLA. Ex vivo responses were dominated by HLA-C-restricted CMV-specific TCR beta clonotypes.

The germline V gene encodes CDR1 LNHNV and CDR2 YYDKDF (reference sequence). V lost 1 base, J lost 6 bases, and 6 bases lay in between. The CDR3 runs to 13 residues. TCRdb reprocessed the reads with MiXCR, giving one entry per CDR3 protein. The sample consists of about 100,000 distinct CDR3 sequences, about a quarter of them appearing once. This clonotype has only a few counts. The antigen is undetermined. This TCR was sampled from a human donor in good health (CMV status not recorded). Some clones in this sample may be carry-over from other donors' samples. The rearrangement links TRBV15 to TRBJ2-2, with D possibly TRBD1 on 5 matching bases. Sequenced: CD8+ T cells from PBMCs. CDR3 loop: CATSRAGPGELFF. The CDR3 DNA follows: TGTGCCACCAGCAGAGCAGGGCCCGGGGAGCTGTTTTTT.